A selection of T cell receptor beta chains follows, all from one sample in a study of cytotoxic CD8 clonotypes in ibrutinib-treated CLL. Clones were read by immunoSEQ multiplex PCR, and TCRdb kept only the in-frame ones, dropping some. The table has about 300,000 clones, more than 70% seen once; the top ten hold around 6%. Sequenced material: PBMCs, taken at disease progression, from a patient treated with ibrutinib. All receptors come from a human donor with chronic lymphocytic leukemia. Each CDR3 is given with its conserved first and last residue. A D gene is named only where the DNA matches it firmly. For some rows the clone size is stated as once, few or many, or as a class when expanded; others skip it.

abundance	v_gene	j_gene	d_gene	CDR3aa	CDR3nt
-	TRBV18	TRBJ2-1	-	CASSDRRQSSYNEQFF	TGTGCCAGCTCAGACCGGAGACAGTCCTCCTACAATGAGCAGTTCTTC
few	TRBV6-1	TRBJ1-1	TRBD1	CASTPHRTGTFF	TGTGCCAGCACCCCCCATCGGACAGGGACTTTCTTT
-	TRBV11-2	TRBJ2-2	TRBD2	CASSLLAGGTGELFF	TGTGCCAGCAGCCTACTAGCGGGGGGCACCGGGGAGCTGTTTTTT
-	TRBV9	TRBJ2-1	TRBD2	CASSVSGSRDEQFF	TGTGCCAGCAGCGTTAGCGGGAGTAGAGATGAGCAGTTCTTC
-	TRBV15	TRBJ2-2	TRBD1	CATSNRRDRVTGELFF	TGTGCCACCAGCAATCGCCGGGACAGGGTCACCGGGGAGCTGTTTTTT
-	TRBV9	TRBJ1-2	-	CASSAHRGYTF	TGTGCCAGCAGCGCGCACAGGGGCTACACCTTC
-	TRBV21-1	TRBJ2-3	-	CASSLLPGTPKRDTQYF	TGTGCCAGCAGCCTACTCCCCGGGACACCGAAGAGGGATACGCAGTATTTT
few	TRBV19	TRBJ2-5	TRBD1	CATGGRTGGGTQYF	TGTGCCACTGGAGGGAGGACAGGGGGAGGGACCCAGTACTTC
-	TRBV10-2	TRBJ2-1	TRBD2	CASSPALAGVSEQFF	TGCGCCAGCAGCCCTGCACTAGCGGGAGTGAGTGAGCAGTTCTTC
once	TRBV19	TRBJ2-6	-	CASSIGAFSGANVLTF	TGTGCCAGTAGTATTGGCGCTTTCTCTGGGGCCAACGTCCTGACTTTC
-	TRBV7-2	TRBJ1-2	TRBD1	CASSQGAGGGYGYTF	TGTGCCAGCAGTCAAGGTGCAGGGGGAGGTTATGGCTACACCTTC
-	TRBV5-1	TRBJ1-2	TRBD1	CASSLTQGGNYGYTF	TGCGCCAGCAGCTTGACACAGGGGGGAAACTATGGCTACACCTTC
-	TRBV2	TRBJ2-3	-	CASSASSAYSLRTDTQYF	TGTGCCAGCAGCGCGAGTTCGGCATATTCGCTCCGGACAGATACGCAGTATTTT
-	TRBV5-8	TRBJ2-1	-	CASSLGSPLNEQFF	TGTGCCAGCAGCCTCGGCTCCCCCCTTAATGAGCAGTTCTTC
-	TRBV7-3	TRBJ2-3	-	CASSLMGQLDTQYF	TGTGCCAGCAGCTTAATGGGACAATTAGATACGCAGTATTTT
-	TRBV7-2	TRBJ2-3	TRBD2	CASSLPSGRLVGTDTQYF	TGTGCCAGCAGCCTGCCTAGCGGGAGACTGGTGGGCACAGATACGCAGTATTTT
few	TRBV19	TRBJ1-5	TRBD1	CASSRTGGSNQPQHF	TGTGCCAGTAGTCGGACAGGGGGTAGCAATCAGCCCCAGCATTTT
-	TRBV2	TRBJ2-7	-	CASRGPELLYF	TGTGCCAGCAGGGGCCCCGAACTACTGTACTTC
-	TRBV7-3	TRBJ2-5	TRBD1	CASSSGTGGEAQYF	TGTGCCAGCAGCTCAGGGACAGGGGGTGAGGCCCAGTACTTC
-	TRBV13	TRBJ2-7	-	CASSPRPSYEQYF	TGTGCCAGCAGCCCCCGGCCCTCCTACGAGCAGTACTTC
-	TRBV18	TRBJ1-4	-	CASSPGTREKLFF	TGTGCCAGCTCACCAGGAACCAGGGAAAAACTGTTTTTT
-	TRBV6-6	TRBJ2-7	-	CASSYILGRGIYEQYF	TGTGCCAGCAGTTACATCCTGGGGCGCGGGATTTACGAGCAGTACTTC
-	TRBV6-1	TRBJ1-5	TRBD1	CASSVLGTGGYSNQPQHF	TGTGCCAGCAGTGTCCTCGGGACAGGGGGATATAGCAATCAGCCCCAGCATTTT
-	TRBV6-5	TRBJ1-3	-	CASTAQGGNTIYF	TGTGCCAGCACAGCCCAGGGTGGAAACACCATATATTTT
-	TRBV7-3	TRBJ1-1	-	CASSVTGTVEAFF	TGTGCCAGCAGCGTAACCGGGACGGTCGAAGCTTTCTTT
-	TRBV7-2	TRBJ2-7	-	CASSLTRAKSYEQYF	TGTGCCAGCAGCTTAACGAGGGCAAAATCCTACGAGCAGTACTTC
-	TRBV5-1	TRBJ1-2	TRBD1	CASSLPDRVLYGYTF	TGCGCCAGCAGCTTGCCGGACAGGGTCCTCTATGGCTACACCTTC
-	TRBV2	TRBJ1-5	TRBD1	CASSEGGTGNQPQHF	TGTGCCAGCAGTGAAGGCGGGACAGGCAATCAGCCCCAGCATTTT
few	TRBV9	TRBJ2-2	-	CASSVAGTPGAGELFF	TGTGCCAGCAGCGTAGCGGGGACTCCCGGCGCCGGGGAGCTGTTTTTT
-	TRBV7-8	TRBJ1-5	TRBD1	CASSLGDRGTHQPQHF	TGTGCCAGCAGCTTAGGGGACAGGGGAACCCATCAGCCCCAGCATTTT
-	TRBV4-1	TRBJ1-2	TRBD1	CASSQEWTGSGGYTF	TGCGCCAGCAGCCAAGAATGGACAGGGTCCGGGGGCTACACCTTC
few	TRBV9	TRBJ2-1	-	CASSPGGSSYNEQFF	TGTGCCAGTTCGCCCGGGGGTAGCTCCTACAATGAGCAGTTCTTC
-	TRBV27	TRBJ2-5	TRBD2	CASSRGPAGGYQETQYF	TGTGCCAGCAGTCGAGGTCCAGCGGGGGGGTACCAAGAGACCCAGTACTTC
-	TRBV5-6	TRBJ2-7	-	CASNLGMSTYEQYF	TGTGCCAGCAATCTGGGTATGTCAACGTACGAGCAGTACTTC
-	TRBV27	TRBJ1-2	TRBD1	CASSLSFQGEDGYTF	TGTGCCAGCAGTTTATCGTTCCAGGGGGAGGATGGCTACACCTTC
-	TRBV1	TRBJ1-5	-	CTSSQETIRGHQPQHF	TGCACCAGCAGCCAAGAGACAATCAGGGGCCATCAGCCCCAGCATTTT
-	TRBV6-1	TRBJ2-1	TRBD2	CASSKTVIAGDTQFF	TGTGCCAGCAGTAAGACAGTCATAGCGGGAGACACGCAGTTCTTC
-	TRBV5-5	TRBJ1-2	-	CASSLHRQNYGYTF	TGTGCCAGCAGCTTACACAGGCAAAACTATGGCTACACCTTC
-	TRBV10-3	TRBJ2-7	TRBD1	CAISEYRGSYEQYF	TGTGCCATCAGTGAGTACAGGGGTTCCTACGAGCAGTACTTC
few	TRBV7-8	TRBJ1-5	-	CASSLGQAPSQPQHF	TGTGCCAGCAGCTTAGGGCAGGCCCCAAGTCAGCCCCAGCATTTT
-	TRBV5-1	TRBJ2-1	TRBD2	CASSVPSGGAGEQFF	TGCGCCAGCAGCGTACCTAGCGGGGGGGCAGGTGAGCAGTTCTTC
-	TRBV2	TRBJ2-2	-	CASSAEPNTGELFF	TGTGCCAGCAGTGCAGAACCGAACACCGGGGAGCTGTTTTTT
-	TRBV12-5	TRBJ1-2	TRBD1	CASGLAVDRGGYGYTF	TGTGCTAGTGGTTTGGCGGTTGACAGGGGAGGATATGGCTACACCTTC